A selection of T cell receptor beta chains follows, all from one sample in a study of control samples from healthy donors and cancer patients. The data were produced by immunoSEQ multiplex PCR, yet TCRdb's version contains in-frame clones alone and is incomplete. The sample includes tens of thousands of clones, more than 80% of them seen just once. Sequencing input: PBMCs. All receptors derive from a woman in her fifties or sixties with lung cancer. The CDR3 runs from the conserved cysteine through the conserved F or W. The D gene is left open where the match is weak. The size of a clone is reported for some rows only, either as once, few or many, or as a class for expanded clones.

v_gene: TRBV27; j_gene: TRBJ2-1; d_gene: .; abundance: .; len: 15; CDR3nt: TGTGCCAGCAGCCCCCTCCCCTTAACATACAATGAGCAGTTCTTC; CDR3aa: CASSPLPLTYNEQFF
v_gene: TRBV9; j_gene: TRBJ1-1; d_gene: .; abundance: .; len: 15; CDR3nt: TGTGCCAGCAGCGTAACTTCAACACCTAACACTGAAGCTTTCTTT; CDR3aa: CASSVTSTPNTEAFF
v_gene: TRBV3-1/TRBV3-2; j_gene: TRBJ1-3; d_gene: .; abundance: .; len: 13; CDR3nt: TGTGCCAGCAGCACTCTATCCGGAAACACCATATATTTT; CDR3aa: CASSTLSGNTIYF
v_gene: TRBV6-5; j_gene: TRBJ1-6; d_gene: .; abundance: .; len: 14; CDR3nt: TGTGCCAGCAGTTACGCAGGGCAACTTTCACCCCTCCACTTT; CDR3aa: CASSYAGQLSPLHF
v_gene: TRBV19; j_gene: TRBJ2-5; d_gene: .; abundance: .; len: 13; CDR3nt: TGTGCCAGTAGTATCGGGCTGGGTGAGACCCAGTACTTC; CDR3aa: CASSIGLGETQYF
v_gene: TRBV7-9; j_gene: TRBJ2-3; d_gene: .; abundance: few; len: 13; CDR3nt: TGTGCCAGCAGCTTCCAGTCCACAGATACGCAGTATTTT; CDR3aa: CASSFQSTDTQYF
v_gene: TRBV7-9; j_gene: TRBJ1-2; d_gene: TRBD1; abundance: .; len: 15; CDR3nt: TGTGCCAGCAGCTTATTTACGGGACAGGGACCTGGCTACACCTTC; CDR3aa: CASSLFTGQGPGYTF
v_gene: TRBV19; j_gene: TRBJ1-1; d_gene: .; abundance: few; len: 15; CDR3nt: TGTGCCAGTAGTCCCCAAGGGGGGGGGAACACTGAAGCTTTCTTT; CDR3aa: CASSPQGGGNTEAFF
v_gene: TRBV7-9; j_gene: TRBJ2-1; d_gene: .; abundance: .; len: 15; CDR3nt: TGTGCCAGCAGCCTGACAGGATATTCCTACAATGAGCAGTTCTTC; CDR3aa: CASSLTGYSYNEQFF
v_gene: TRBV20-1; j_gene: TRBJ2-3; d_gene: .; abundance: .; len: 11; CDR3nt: TGCAGTGCTAGCCGCACAGATACGCAGTATTTT; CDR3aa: CSASRTDTQYF
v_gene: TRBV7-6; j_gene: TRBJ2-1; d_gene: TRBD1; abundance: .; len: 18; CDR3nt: TGTGCCAGCAGCCGAGAGCCGGACAGGGGAGATCTGGGCAATGAGCAGTTCTTC; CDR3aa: CASSREPDRGDLGNEQFF
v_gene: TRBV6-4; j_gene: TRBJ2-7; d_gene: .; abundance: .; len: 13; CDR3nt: TGTGCCAGCAGTGACCAGCGATACTACGAGCAGTACTTC; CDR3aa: CASSDQRYYEQYF
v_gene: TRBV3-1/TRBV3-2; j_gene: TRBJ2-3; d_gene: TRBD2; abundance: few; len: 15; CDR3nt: TGTGCCAGCAGCCAACCCCCTAGCGGGGCGGATACGCAGTATTTT; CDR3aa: CASSQPPSGADTQYF
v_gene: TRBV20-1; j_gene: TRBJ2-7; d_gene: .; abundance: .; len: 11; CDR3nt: TGCAGTGCTATCATGGGGGCCGGCCAGTACTTC; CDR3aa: CSAIMGAGQYF
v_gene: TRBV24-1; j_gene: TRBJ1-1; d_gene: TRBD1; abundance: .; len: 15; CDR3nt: TGTGCCACCAGTGCCGGACAGGGGGGGAACACTGAAGCTTTCTTT; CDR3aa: CATSAGQGGNTEAFF
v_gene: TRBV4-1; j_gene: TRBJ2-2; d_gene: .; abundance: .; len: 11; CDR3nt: TGCGCCAGCAGCCAAACCGGGGAGCTGTTTTTT; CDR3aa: CASSQTGELFF
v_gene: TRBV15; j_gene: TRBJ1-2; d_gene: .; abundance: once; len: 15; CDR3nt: TGTGCCACCAGCAGAGCCTCGACAGATAGGGTTGGCTACACCTTC; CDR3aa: CATSRASTDRVGYTF
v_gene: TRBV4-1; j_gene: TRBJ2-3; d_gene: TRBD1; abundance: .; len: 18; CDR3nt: TGCGCCAGCAGCCAAGACGTCCTAGGACAGGGGGTTGTAGATACGCAGTATTTT; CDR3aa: CASSQDVLGQGVVDTQYF
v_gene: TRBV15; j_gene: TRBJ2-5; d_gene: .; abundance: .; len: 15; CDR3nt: TGTGCCACCAGCAGAGATGGGGGGATAGAAGAGACCCAGTACTTC; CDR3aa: CATSRDGGIEETQYF
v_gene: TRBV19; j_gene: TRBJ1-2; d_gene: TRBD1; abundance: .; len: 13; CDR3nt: TGTGCCAGTAGTGCGACAGGGTACTATGGCTACACCTTC; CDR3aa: CASSATGYYGYTF
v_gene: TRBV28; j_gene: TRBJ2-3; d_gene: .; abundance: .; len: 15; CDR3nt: TGTGCCAGCACCTCTGGTGGGTCTAGCACAGATACGCAGTATTTT; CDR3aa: CASTSGGSSTDTQYF
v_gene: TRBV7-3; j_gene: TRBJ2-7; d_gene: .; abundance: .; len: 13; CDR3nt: TGTGCCAGCAGCTTTGGTAAGGGGCTCGAGCAGTACTTC; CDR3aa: CASSFGKGLEQYF
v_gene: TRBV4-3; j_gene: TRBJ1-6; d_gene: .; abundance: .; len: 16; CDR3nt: TGCGCCAGCAGCCAAGATGGGGGGTCCTATAATTCACCCCTCCACTTT; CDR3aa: CASSQDGGSYNSPLHF
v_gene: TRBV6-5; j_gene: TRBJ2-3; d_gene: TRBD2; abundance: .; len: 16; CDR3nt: TGTGCCAGCAGTTTAGCGGGGGGGCGAAACACAGATACGCAGTATTTT; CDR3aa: CASSLAGGRNTDTQYF
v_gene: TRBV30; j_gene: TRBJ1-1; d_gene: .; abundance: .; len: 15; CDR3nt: TGTGCCTGGAGTGTAGGAAAGGGTGGGGGCACTGAAGCTTTCTTT; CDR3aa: CAWSVGKGGGTEAFF
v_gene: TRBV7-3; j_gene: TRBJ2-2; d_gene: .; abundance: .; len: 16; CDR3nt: TGTGCCAGCAGCTCCCCCGGACTGGAGAACACCGGGGAGCTGTTTTTT; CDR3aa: CASSSPGLENTGELFF
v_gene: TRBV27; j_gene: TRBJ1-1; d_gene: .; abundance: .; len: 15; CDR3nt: TGTGCCAGCAGTCGGGCCGGGACGGTGAACACTGAAGCTTTCTTT; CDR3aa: CASSRAGTVNTEAFF
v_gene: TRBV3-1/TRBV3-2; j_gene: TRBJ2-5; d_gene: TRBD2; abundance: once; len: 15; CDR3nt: TGTGCCAGCAGCCTTCTCGGGACTAGCGGAGAGACCCAGTACTTC; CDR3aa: CASSLLGTSGETQYF
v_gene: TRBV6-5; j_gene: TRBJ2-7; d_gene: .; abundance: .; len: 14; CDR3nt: TGTGCCAGCAGGCACAGGGTCGTTTCGGACGAGCAGTACTTC; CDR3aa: CASRHRVVSDEQYF
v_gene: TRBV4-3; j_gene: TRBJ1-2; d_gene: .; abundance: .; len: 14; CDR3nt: TGCGCCAGCAGCCAAGACAGACAGTACTATGGCTACACCTTC; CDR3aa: CASSQDRQYYGYTF
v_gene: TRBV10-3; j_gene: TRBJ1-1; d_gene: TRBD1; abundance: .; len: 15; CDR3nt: TGTGCCATCGCCGGGACAGGGGGAGAGAACACTGAAGCTTTCTTT; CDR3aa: CAIAGTGGENTEAFF
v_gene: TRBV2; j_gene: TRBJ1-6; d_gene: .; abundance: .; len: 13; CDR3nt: TGTGCCAGCAGTGAATCAAGGGGGTCACCCCTCCACTTT; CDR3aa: CASSESRGSPLHF
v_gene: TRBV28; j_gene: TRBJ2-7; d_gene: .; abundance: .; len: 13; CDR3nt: TGTGCCAGCACCCTAGGGGGGTCCTACGAGCAGTACTTC; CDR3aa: CASTLGGSYEQYF
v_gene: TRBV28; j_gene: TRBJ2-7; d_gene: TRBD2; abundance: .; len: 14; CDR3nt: TGTGCCAGCAGCGGACTAGCGCCCTCCTACGAGCAGTACTTC; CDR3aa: CASSGLAPSYEQYF
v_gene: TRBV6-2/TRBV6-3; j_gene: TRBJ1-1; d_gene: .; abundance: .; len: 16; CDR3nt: TGTGCCAGCAGTTACTACATGGGGGAAGTGAACACTGAAGCTTTCTTT; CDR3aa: CASSYYMGEVNTEAFF
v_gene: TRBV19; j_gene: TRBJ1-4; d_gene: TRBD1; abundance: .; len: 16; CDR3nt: TGTGCCAGTAGTAGACCAAAGGGGGCTGCTAATGAAAAACTGTTTTTT; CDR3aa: CASSRPKGAANEKLFF
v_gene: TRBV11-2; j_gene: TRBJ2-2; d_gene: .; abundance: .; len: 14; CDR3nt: TGTGCCAGCAGGACACAGGGAGACACCGGGGAGCTGTTTTTT; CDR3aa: CASRTQGDTGELFF
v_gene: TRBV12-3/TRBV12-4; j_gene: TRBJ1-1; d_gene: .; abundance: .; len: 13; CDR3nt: TGTGCCAGCAGTTGGCAGAGCCACACTGAAGCTTTCTTT; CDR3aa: CASSWQSHTEAFF
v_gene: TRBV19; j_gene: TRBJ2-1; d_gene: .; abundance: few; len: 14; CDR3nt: TGTGCCAGTAGTATAGGTCCGGGCTACAATGAGCAGTTCTTC; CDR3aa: CASSIGPGYNEQFF
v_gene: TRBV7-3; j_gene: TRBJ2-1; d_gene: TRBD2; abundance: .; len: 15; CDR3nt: TGTGCCAGCAGGAAGACTAGCGGGGGGGCCAATGAGCAGTTCTTC; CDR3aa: CASRKTSGGANEQFF
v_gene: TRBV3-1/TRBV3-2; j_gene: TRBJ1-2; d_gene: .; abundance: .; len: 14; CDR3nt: TGTGCCAGCAGCCAACCCGGACAGAACTATGGCTACACCTTC; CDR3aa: CASSQPGQNYGYTF
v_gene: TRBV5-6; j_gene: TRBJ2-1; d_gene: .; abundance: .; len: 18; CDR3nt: TGTGCCAGCAGCATCCGGGTTCTACTTATGGGGAGCTACAATGAGCAGTTCTTC; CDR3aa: CASSIRVLLMGSYNEQFF
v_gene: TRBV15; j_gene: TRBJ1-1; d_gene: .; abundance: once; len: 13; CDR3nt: TGTGCCACCAGCAGTACGGACAGTCCTGAAGCTTTCTTT; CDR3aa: CATSSTDSPEAFF
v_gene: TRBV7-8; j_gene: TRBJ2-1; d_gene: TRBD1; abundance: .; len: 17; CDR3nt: TGTGCCAGCAGCTTAGTCTGGTTGGACAGGCGGAGTAGTGAGCAGTTCTTC; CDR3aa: CASSLVWLDRRSSEQFF
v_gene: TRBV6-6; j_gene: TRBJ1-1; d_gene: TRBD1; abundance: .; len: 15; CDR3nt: TGTGCCAGCAGTTTCGAGGGGGCCGGGGCCACTGAAGCTTTCTTT; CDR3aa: CASSFEGAGATEAFF
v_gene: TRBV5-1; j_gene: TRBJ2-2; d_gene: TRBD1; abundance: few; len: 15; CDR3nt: TGCGCCAGCAGTCCGGGACAGGGGACTATCGGGGAGCTGTTTTTT; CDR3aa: CASSPGQGTIGELFF
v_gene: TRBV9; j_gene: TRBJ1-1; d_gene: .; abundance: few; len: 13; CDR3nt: TGTGCCAGCAGCGAGGCCTGGGGGGGTGAAGCTTTCTTT; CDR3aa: CASSEAWGGEAFF
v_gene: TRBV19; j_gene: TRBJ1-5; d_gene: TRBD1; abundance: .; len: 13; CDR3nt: TGTGCCAGCCGGGACAGAGCGTATCAGCCCCAGCATTTT; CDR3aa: CASRDRAYQPQHF
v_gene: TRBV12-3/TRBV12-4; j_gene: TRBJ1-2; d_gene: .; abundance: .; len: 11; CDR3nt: TGTGCCAGCAGTTCAGGGTATGGCTACACCTTC; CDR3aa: CASSSGYGYTF
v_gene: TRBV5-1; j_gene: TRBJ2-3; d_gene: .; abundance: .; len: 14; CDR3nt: TGCGCCAGCAGCAAAACGAGGGATTCAGATACGCAGTATTTT; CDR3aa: CASSKTRDSDTQYF
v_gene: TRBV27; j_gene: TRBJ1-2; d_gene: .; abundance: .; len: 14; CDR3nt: TGTGCCAGCAGTTTCGGAAGGGGGTTCTATGGCTACACCTTC; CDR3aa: CASSFGRGFYGYTF
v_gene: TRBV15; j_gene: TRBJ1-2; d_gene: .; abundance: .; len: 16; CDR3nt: TGTGCCACCAGCAGAGGGAGGGACGTTAAGAACTATGGCTACACCTTC; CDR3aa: CATSRGRDVKNYGYTF
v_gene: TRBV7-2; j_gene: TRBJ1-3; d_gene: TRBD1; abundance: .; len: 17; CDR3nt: TGTGCCAGCAGCTTAGTGGGACAGGGCTTCTCTGGAAACACCATATATTTT; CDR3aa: CASSLVGQGFSGNTIYF
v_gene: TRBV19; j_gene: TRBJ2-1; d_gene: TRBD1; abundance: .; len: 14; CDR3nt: TGTGCCAGTAGGACAGGGGGCGGCTACAATGAGCAGTTCTTC; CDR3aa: CASRTGGGYNEQFF
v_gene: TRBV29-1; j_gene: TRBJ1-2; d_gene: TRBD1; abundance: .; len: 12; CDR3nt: TGCAGCGTTACGGGACAGGGACATGGCTACACCTTC; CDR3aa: CSVTGQGHGYTF
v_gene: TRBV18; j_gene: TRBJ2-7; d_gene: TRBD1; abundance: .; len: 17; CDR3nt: TGTGCCAGCTCACGAATCCTCACAGGGGCCAGCTCCTACGAGCAGTACTTC; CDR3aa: CASSRILTGASSYEQYF
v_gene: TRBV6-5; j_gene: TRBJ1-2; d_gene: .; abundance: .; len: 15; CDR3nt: TGTGCCAGCAGTTATAGGCTCGCAGCTAACTATGGCTACACCTTC; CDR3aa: CASSYRLAANYGYTF
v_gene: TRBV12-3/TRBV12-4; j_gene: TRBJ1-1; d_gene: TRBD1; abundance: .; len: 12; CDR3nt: TGTGCCAGCAGTTTGACAGGGTTAGCGGCTTTCTTT; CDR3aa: CASSLTGLAAFF
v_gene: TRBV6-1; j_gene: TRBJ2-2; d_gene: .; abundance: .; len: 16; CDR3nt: TGTGCCAGCAGTGAAGGGTGGGGGCGAGGGGCCGGGGAGCTGTTTTTT; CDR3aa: CASSEGWGRGAGELFF